These 8 T cell receptor beta chains were all obtained from the same sample, sequenced in a study of response to subunit inactivated influenza vaccine. TCRdb ran MiXCR on the RT-PCR reads and lists one entry per CDR3 protein. The table shows 800,000 or so distinct CDR3 sequences, with about 20% occurring only once. Specimen: PBMCs from blood, collected 4 to 6 days after vaccination. Receptors originate from a middle-aged man who received an inactivated influenza vaccine.

In this sample, this clonotype turned up many times. The chain carries TRBV12-3 or TRBV12-4 and TRBJ2-3; D may be TRBD1 (5 bases). There are 14 residues in the CDR3. Trimming shortened V by 10 bases and J by 0 bases, and 14 bases separated the two germline ends. The CDR3, as DNA: TGTGCCACCAAGACAGCCGCTAGCACAGATACGCAGTATTTT. It specifies CATKTAASTDTQYF.

This clonotype has only a few counts. The rearrangement uses TRBV7-2 and TRBJ2-7, with TRBD2 identical over 8 bases. Looked up from germline, CDR1 is SGHTA and CDR2 is FQGNSA. Losses at the gene ends were 5 bases for V and 5 bases for J; bases not matched to a gene: 8. The CDR3 sequence is 14 residues long. In DNA form, the CDR3 reads TGTGCCAGCAGCCCGTCGGGAGGGCCACACGAGCAGTACTTC. Translated, it gives CASSPSGGPHEQYF.

The chain employs TRBV7-3 and TRBJ2-3; 7 nucleotides align to TRBD1. Trimming at V came to 4 bases and at J to 6 bases, leaving 4 bases not matched to a gene. The germline V gene encodes CDR1 SGHTA and CDR2 FQGTGA. The CDR3 length is 13 residues. The CDR3 DNA reads as TGTGCCAGCAGCTCGGGGACAGCGGATACGCAGTATTTT. Translation: CASSSGTADTQYF.

A word on this clonotype: A much larger clone is a single base away; this may be a read error. The chain recombines TRBV6-2 or TRBV6-3 with TRBJ2-2; D call uncertain. This CDR3 contains 11 residues. The germline V gene encodes CDR1 MNHEY and CDR2 SVGEGT. The V gene lost 2 bases and the J gene lost 7 bases, with 2 bases spanning the gap. The DNA for the CDR3 is TGTGCCAGCAGTTACGGCGGGGAGCTGTTTTTT. Amino acids: CASSYGGELFF.

The chain carries TRBV4-1 and TRBJ2-1; 9 bases are a match to TRBD1. The V gene's germline CDR1 is MGHRA and CDR2 YSYEKL. V was clipped by 3 bases and J by 6 bases; unmatched bases: 6. This CDR3 comprises 15 residues. The CDR3 DNA follows: TGCGCCAGCAGCCAGGAGGGGACAGGGAGCAATGAGCAGTTCTTC. This codes for CASSQEGTGSNEQFF.

The rearrangement uses TRBV20-1 and TRBJ2-1, with a weak D call TRBD2 (5 bases). Trimming removed 5 bases from V and 4 bases from J, with 15 bases in between. The CDR3 covers 14 residues. Germline V lookup: CDR1 DFQATT, CDR2 SNEGSKA (reference sequence). CDR3 in DNA: TGCAGTGCTGAAACTAGAGACCCTTACAATGAGCAGTTCTTC. Its protein is CSAETRDPYNEQFF.

The chain is built from TRBV4-3 and TRBJ2-1; 7 bases line up with TRBD1. The V and J ends lost 1 base and 10 bases, in that order; junction bases with no gene match: 16. The CDR3 is made up of 17 amino acids. Per germline, CDR1 LGHNA and CDR2 YSLEER. The CDR3 region is CASSQAGQFIMGGEQFF. Written as DNA, the CDR3 is TGCGCCAGCAGCCAAGCGGGACAGTTCATCATGGGTGGAGAGCAGTTCTTC.

This clonotype was found many times. The chain combines TRBV5-1 with TRBJ1-1; 7 bases are a match to TRBD1. The CDR3 contains 13 residues. V was pared by 5 bases and J by 4 bases, with 5 bases of the junction left unmatched. Germline V gene data show CDR1 as SGHRS and CDR2 as YFSETQ. The CDR3 sequence: CASSPDRVTEAFF. In DNA form, the CDR3 reads TGCGCCAGCAGTCCTGACAGGGTCACTGAAGCTTTCTTT. The variable domain in full, with the rest retrieved from reference TRBV5-1 and TRBJ1-1, is KAGVTQTPRYLIKTRGQQVTLSCSPISGHRSVSWYQQTPGQGLQFLFEYFSETQRNKGNFPGRFSGRQFSNSRSEMNVSTLELGDSALYLCASSPDRVTEAFFGQGTRLTVV.